One sample yielded the 20 T cell receptor beta chains listed below, sequenced in a study of identical twins' blood T cells. TCRdb used MiXCR to reprocess the 5' RACE reads, holding one entry per CDR3 protein. The sample holds hundreds of thousands of distinct CDR3 sequences, over 25% seen once. Sequenced: PBMCs. These receptor sequences come from a woman aged 18-50 years in good health.

The chain couples TRBV4-3 to TRBJ1-1; D unclear. The germline V gene encodes CDR1 LGHNA and CDR2 YSLEER. This CDR3 is 14 amino acids long. Trimming took off 0 bases at V and 4 bases at J, with 9 bases between the two ends. The CDR3 DNA reads TGCGCCAGCAGCCAAGAGCCGGTCGGCACTGAAGCTTTCTTT. This encodes CASSQEPVGTEAFF.

There are many counts of this clonotype. This chain links TRBV20-1 with TRBJ2-7, with 7 bases lining up with TRBD2. Trimming at V came to 4 bases and at J to 3 bases, leaving 3 bases not matched to a gene. Per germline, CDR1 DFQATT and CDR2 SNEGSKA (reference sequence). This CDR3 comprises 12 residues. CDR3 residues: CSATSGGYEQYF. The CDR3 nucleotides read TGCAGTGCTACATCGGGGGGCTACGAGCAGTACTTC.

This rearrangement joins TRBV24-1 to TRBJ2-2, with D perhaps TRBD1 (5 bases). The CDR3 sequence is 13 residues long. The germline V gene encodes CDR1 KGHDR and CDR2 SFDVKD. V lost 1 base to trimming and J lost 6 bases, with 5 bases between them. CDR3 DNA: TGTGCCACCAGTGATTTAGGGGCCGGGGAGCTGTTTTTT. Translating gives CATSDLGAGELFF.

In DNA, the CDR3 is TGTGCCAGCTTTCAGAGACAGACTAACTATGGCTACACCTTC. Translated, it gives CASFQRQTNYGYTF. V is TRBV2 and J is TRBJ1-2; D may be TRBD1 (5 bases). V gave up 8 bases and J gave up 0 bases, with 13 bases separating them. The V gene's germline CDR1 is SNHLY and CDR2 FYNNEI. CDR3 length equals 14 residues.

The J gene is TRBJ1-2, the V gene TRBV29-1; D is ambiguous. CDR1 is SQVTM, CDR2 ANQGSEA, per germline. This CDR3 comprises 12 residues. V dropped 4 bases and J dropped 4 bases, with 10 bases sitting between them. The CDR3 bases are TGCAGCGTTGCTATCGGAATCTATGGCTACACCTTC. This codes for CSVAIGIYGYTF.

This clonotype was counted once. J is TRBJ1-1 and V is TRBV29-1; no reliable D call. This CDR3 has 11 residues. V lost 6 bases and J 1 base, leaving 6 bases between the germline ends. Germline CDR1 is SQVTM and CDR2 is ANQGSEA. The CDR3 region is CSVRENTEAFF. The CDR3 DNA reads TGCAGCGTGAGAGAGAACACTGAAGCTTTCTTT.

This clonotype was seen only a few times. This chain joins TRBV12-3 or TRBV12-4 and TRBJ2-7, with D unresolved. The CDR3 totals 13 residues. Trimming shortened V by 3 bases and J by 2 bases, and 8 bases separated the two germline ends. CDR3 bases: TGTGCCAGCAGTTTTAGTGCTGCCTACGAGCAGTACTTC. Its translation: CASSFSAAYEQYF.

This clonotype occurred many times. The chain carries TRBV29-1 and TRBJ1-2; D remains ambiguous. CDR3 length: 16 residues. Per germline, CDR1 SQVTM and CDR2 ANQGSEA. V lost 0 bases and J 0 bases, leaving 14 bases between the germline ends. The CDR3 here is CSVEDRKAGANYGYTF. The CDR3 bases are TGCAGCGTTGAAGATCGGAAGGCGGGAGCTAACTATGGCTACACCTTC.

This clonotype was seen a single time. Being one base from a much bigger clone, this may be a read error. The chain combines TRBV9 with TRBJ1-5; 9 nucleotides match TRBD1. Germline-derived CDR1 and CDR2 are SGDLS and YYNGEE. The CDR3 spans 13 residues. The chain's CDR3 is CASSVVDRGIQRF. CDR3 DNA: TGTGCCAGCAGCGTAGTTGACAGGGGGATCCAGCGTTTT. The full variable domain, in which reference TRBV9 and TRBJ1-5 provide the parts outside the CDR3, is DSGVTQTPKHLITATGQRVTLRCSPRSGDLSVYWYQQSLDQGLQFLIQYYNGEERAKGNILERFSAQQFPDLHSELNLSSLELGDSALYFCASSVVDRGIQRFGDGTRLSIL.

This sequence joins TRBV29-1 and TRBJ2-7, with 8 bases lining up with TRBD2. V trimming: 4 bases; J trimming: 4 bases; junction bases outside the gene matches: 9. Germline V lookup: CDR1 SQVTM, CDR2 ANQGSEA. The CDR3 extends over 14 amino acids. DNA for the CDR3: TGCAGCGTTGCGGCGGGAGGAAGGGAATACGAGCAGTACTTC. Amino acid sequence: CSVAAGGREYEQYF.

This clonotype turned up a few times. This chain links TRBV27 with TRBJ1-1; 10 nucleotides match TRBD1. Germline V gene data show CDR1 as MNHEY and CDR2 as SMNVEV (reference sequence). V was pared by 4 bases and J by 0 bases, with 2 bases of the junction left unmatched. The CDR3 length is 15 residues. The CDR3 DNA reads as TGTGCCAGCAGTTGGACAGGGGGAATGAACACTGAAGCTTTCTTT. Protein sequence: CASSWTGGMNTEAFF.

This clonotype has at least ten counts. The chain carries TRBV12-3 or TRBV12-4 and TRBJ1-1, with 10 bases lining up with TRBD1. The CDR3 sequence is 14 residues long. With V trimmed by 6 bases and J by 11 bases, 12 bases remained unmatched. CDR3 residues: CASSPQGQGLEAFF. The DNA for the CDR3 is TGTGCCAGCAGCCCACAGGGACAGGGGTTGGAGGCTTTCTTT.

The V call is TRBV5-1, the J call TRBJ2-1; tentative D call: TRBD2 (5 bases). The CDR3 runs to 15 residues. Trimming took off 4 bases at V and 0 bases at J, with 11 bases between the two ends. Germline CDR1 is SGHRS and CDR2 is YFSETQ. This CDR3 reads CASSKGASSYNEQFF. The CDR3, as DNA: TGCGCCAGCAGCAAGGGAGCGAGCTCCTACAATGAGCAGTTCTTC.

Remarks on this clonotype: A much larger clone is a single base away; this may be a read error. The chain links TRBV6-6 to TRBJ1-1; D unresolved. The CDR3 covers 13 residues. Germline-derived CDR1 and CDR2 are MNHNY and SVGAGI (reference sequence). CDR3 sequence: CAGSPVSNTEAFF. Here the CDR3 DNA reads TGTGCCGGCAGTCCTGTCTCGAACACTGAAGCTTTCTTT.

Concerning this clonotype: At one of its ends the junction is not consistent with the germline gene, which may arise from a read error. The CDR3 loop is CASIWDRSGNTEVFF. Here the CDR3 DNA reads TGCGCCAGCATCTGGGACCGGTCCGGGAACACTGAAGTTTTCTTT. The rearrangement joins TRBV5-1 to TRBJ1-1; D may be TRBD1 (5 bases). Germline values: CDR1 SGHRS, CDR2 YFSETQ. CDR3 length: 15 residues.

This clonotype has ten or more counts. The V and J genes are TRBV29-1 and TRBJ1-3; 7 bases are shared with TRBD1. The CDR3 covers 12 residues. Germline-derived CDR1 and CDR2 are SQVTM and ANQGSEA. Trimming took 6 bases from V and 1 from J; bases not matched to a gene: 0. The CDR3 spells CSVTGSGNTIYF. The CDR3 DNA sequence: TGCAGCGTGACAGGGTCTGGAAACACCATATATTTT.

In this sample, this clonotype turned up a few times. This chain links TRBV27 with TRBJ2-3, with D perhaps TRBD1 (5 bases). The CDR3 sequence is 15 residues long. V gave up 4 bases and J gave up 1 base, with 12 bases separating them. From germline, CDR1 is MNHEY and CDR2 SMNVEV (reference sequence). CDR3 in amino acids: CASSYTSTGTDTQYF. DNA for the CDR3: TGTGCCAGCAGTTATACCTCGACAGGCACAGATACGCAGTATTTT.

The chain has TRBV27 and TRBJ2-4, with TRBD2 matching over 9 bases. The CDR3 runs to 15 residues. The junction had 10 bases not matched to a gene; V was cut back by 8 bases and J by 5 bases. Germline assignment: CDR1 MNHEY and CDR2 SMNVEV (reference sequence). The CDR3 DNA follows: TGTGCCAGCGGGACTAGCCTATATTTCCAAAACATTCAGTACTTC. This translates into CASGTSLYFQNIQYF.

The chain combines TRBV6-5 with TRBJ1-1; the D is unclear. CDR1 MNHEY and CDR2 SVGAGI come from the germline V gene. V was shortened by 2 bases and J by 11 bases, with 15 bases between the two germline ends. CDR3 length equals 13 residues. CDR3 residues: CASSYSLEGRAFF. In DNA, the CDR3 is TGTGCCAGCAGTTACAGTTTGGAGGGTAGGGCTTTCTTT.

The chain uses TRBV5-1 and TRBJ1-1; 7 nucleotides match TRBD1. V dropped 0 bases and J dropped 5; count of bases not matched to a gene: 7. The CDR3 spans 15 residues. Germline V gives CDR1 SGHRS, CDR2 YFSETQ. CDR3 DNA: TGCGCCAGCAGCTTGGTAAGCAGGGGGGATACTGAAGCTTTCTTT. Translating gives CASSLVSRGDTEAFF.